The next 18 T cell receptor beta chains were all read from a single sample in a study of human T cells and chemical hapten exposure. TCRdb reprocessed the RACE reads with MiXCR, giving one entry per CDR3 protein. The sample contains about 170,000 distinct CDR3 sequences, about 30% of which appear only once. Documented time point: patch test 3, about 24 weeks after DPC sensitization. Treatment of the sample: therapeutic diphenylcyclopropenone sensitization with weekly scalp DPC. The input for sequencing was whole blood, taken in connection with sensitization to the hapten diphenylcyclopropenone (DPC). Receptors originate from a woman between 18 and 29 years old with alopecia areata. Some clones in this sample may be carry-over from other donors' samples.

The sample holds one count of this clonotype. This sequence joins TRBV9 and TRBJ2-5; D remains ambiguous. Germline values: CDR1 SGDLS, CDR2 YYNGEE. Trimming cost V 0 bases and J 6 bases, with 9 bases left between them. The CDR3 consists of 13 residues. CDR3 nucleotide sequence: TGTGCCAGCAGCGTAGAGGGTTTTCAGACCCAGTACTTC. Translated: CASSVEGFQTQYF.

This clonotype was seen once. The rearrangement links TRBV6-5 to TRBJ2-7; 11 bases fit TRBD2. This CDR3 is built from 16 residues. V lost 2 bases and J lost 5; bases outside the gene matches: 8. The germline V gene has CDR1 MNHEY and CDR2 SVGAGI. The CDR3 reads CASSYQTSGNPHEQYF. The CDR3 coding sequence is TGTGCCAGCAGTTACCAGACTAGCGGGAATCCCCACGAGCAGTACTTC.

This clonotype was observed a few times. For the CDR3, the DNA is TGCAGCGTTGGAGACAGCAATCAGCCCCAGCATTTT. Its protein is CSVGDSNQPQHF. The chain has TRBV29-1 and TRBJ1-5; D is uncertain. The germline gives CDR1 SQVTM, CDR2 ANQGSEA. This CDR3 has 12 amino acids. Trimming took 4 bases from V and 1 from J, leaving 5 bases between them.

The chain joins TRBV9 to TRBJ2-5, with 8 bases matching TRBD1. The V gene end was trimmed by 4 bases and the J gene end by 5 bases; junction bases not matched to a gene: 7. The CDR3 contains 14 residues. The V gene's germline CDR1 is SGDLS and CDR2 YYNGEE. The CDR3: CASSPGTGSETQYF. The CDR3 DNA reads TGTGCCAGCAGCCCCGGGACAGGCTCGGAGACCCAGTACTTC.

The chain recombines TRBV10-3 with TRBJ1-1; D call uncertain. Germline V lookup: CDR1 ENHRY, CDR2 SYGVKD. This CDR3 spans 12 amino acids. Trimming removed 6 bases from V and 7 bases from J, with 12 bases in between. The CDR3 loop reads CAIRQVIGEAFF. The CDR3 bases are TGTGCCATCAGACAAGTCATCGGTGAAGCTTTCTTT.

The chain combines TRBV10-3 with TRBJ2-7, with D unresolved. CDR3 length: 11 amino acids. Trimming cost V 3 bases and J 4 bases, with 4 bases left between them. From germline, CDR1 is ENHRY and CDR2 SYGVKD. This chain's CDR3 is CAISDQYEQYF. The CDR3 DNA is TGTGCCATCAGTGACCAGTACGAGCAGTACTTC.

The chain uses TRBV6-1 and TRBJ1-5; D is possibly TRBD1 (6 bases). This CDR3 region has 14 residues. Germline CDR1 is MNHNS and CDR2 is SASEGT. The V end lost 2 bases, the J end lost 3 bases, and 8 bases lay between the germline ends. In DNA, the CDR3 is TGTGCCAGCAGTGAAACAGGGCACAATCAGCCCCAGCATTTT. It specifies CASSETGHNQPQHF.

This chain joins TRBV20-1 and TRBJ1-6; D not resolved. The CDR3 runs to 16 residues. CDR1 and CDR2 from the germline V gene are DFQATT and SNEGSKA (reference sequence). V dropped 1 base and J dropped 0 bases, with 10 bases sitting between them. The CDR3 DNA is TGCAGTGCTAGAGTGGCAGCGAGCTCCTATAATTCACCCCTCCACTTT. Its protein is CSARVAASSYNSPLHF.

The gene calls are TRBV19 and TRBJ2-3; TRBD1 matches 12 bases. Trimming removed 7 bases from V and 5 bases from J; junction bases left unmatched: 13. CDR3 length: 17 amino acids. The germline CDR1 and CDR2 sequences are LNHDA and SQIVND (reference sequence). The CDR3 DNA reads as TGTGCCAGTACCGACCCTGGGACAGGGGGCTATCAAGATACGCAGTATTTT. It encodes CASTDPGTGGYQDTQYF.

This clonotype was found a few times. The gene calls are TRBV24-1 and TRBJ1-2; the match to TRBD1 covers 7 bases. CDR3 length: 13 residues. CDR1 and CDR2 (germline): KGHDR, SFDVKD. The V and J ends lost 4 bases and 2 bases, in that order; junction bases with no gene match: 0. The DNA of the CDR3 is TGTGCCACCAGTGAGGGACAGAACTATGGCTACACCTTC. The encoded protein is CATSEGQNYGYTF.

This clonotype has at least ten counts. The chain joins TRBV10-3 to TRBJ2-1, with 7 nucleotides matching TRBD1. Germline loops: CDR1 ENHRY, CDR2 SYGVKD. The V gene end was trimmed by 5 bases and the J gene end by 7 bases; junction bases not matched to a gene: 8. The length of the CDR3 is 14 residues. The CDR3 DNA is TGTGCCATCAGTCGGGACAGTCTATGGAATGAGCAGTTCTTC. This sequence encodes CAISRDSLWNEQFF.

This clonotype appeared a single time. CDR3 loop: CAISESGGKNIQYF. CDR3 nucleotides: TGTGCCATCAGTGAGTCCGGAGGCAAAAACATTCAGTACTTC. The rearrangement joins TRBV10-3 to TRBJ2-4, with D possibly matching TRBD2 (5 bases). This CDR3 comprises 14 residues. V was shortened by 0 bases and J by 3 bases, with 6 bases between the two germline ends. From germline, CDR1 is ENHRY and CDR2 SYGVKD.

The chain couples TRBV2 to TRBJ2-3; TRBD1 agrees at 7 bases. V was clipped by 8 bases and J by 4 bases; unmatched bases: 6. The CDR3 contains 13 residues. The germline CDR1 and CDR2 sequences are SNHLY and FYNNEI. The CDR3 DNA is TGTGCCAGCTCAGGGGGACCGTCAGATACGCAGTATTTT. This sequence encodes CASSGGPSDTQYF.

This CDR3 is CASSSYPSYEQYF. The CDR3 DNA reads as TGTGCCAGCAGCTCCTACCCCTCCTACGAGCAGTACTTC. The J gene is TRBJ2-7, the V gene TRBV11-1, with D unclear. Germline lookup yields CDR1 SGHAT and CDR2 FQDESV (reference sequence). Between the trimmed V and J ends, which lost 4 bases and 0 bases, there was a span of 7 bases. The CDR3 extends over 13 amino acids.

This clonotype was counted between two and nine times. The chain recombines TRBV3-1 with TRBJ2-5, with TRBD2 identical over 13 bases. The germline CDR1 and CDR2 sequences are LGHDT and YNNKEL (reference sequence). The length of the CDR3 is 16 residues. The junction had 9 bases not matched to a gene; V was cut back by 5 bases and J by 6 bases. For the CDR3, the DNA is TGTGCCAGCAGCTTCGGGACTAGCGGGATAGGGAAGACCCAGTACTTC. Translation gives CASSFGTSGIGKTQYF.

V gene TRBV7-2 combines with J gene TRBJ2-5; 8 nucleotides agree with TRBD1. The germline gives CDR1 SGHTA, CDR2 FQGNSA. The V and J ends lost 6 bases and 2 bases, in that order; junction bases with no gene match: 5. This CDR3 has 14 amino acids. In DNA, the CDR3 is TGTGCCAGCAGTTCCAACAGGGGGCAAGAGACCCAGTACTTC. This gives the protein CASSSNRGQETQYF.

The CDR3 loop reads CASSPRRAGELFF. The CDR3 DNA is TGCGCCAGCAGCCCAAGACGGGCCGGGGAGCTGTTTTTT. V and J are TRBV5-1 and TRBJ2-2; D is ambiguous. The germline gives CDR1 SGHRS, CDR2 YFSETQ. V lost 4 bases to trimming and J lost 6 bases, with 10 bases between them. The CDR3 is 13 amino acids.

The gene calls are TRBV7-9 and TRBJ2-5, with D perhaps matching TRBD2 (5 bases). V lost 5 bases and J 4 bases, leaving 20 bases between the germline ends. Germline CDR1 reads SEHNR; CDR2 reads FQNEAQ (reference sequence). The CDR3 is made up of 16 amino acids. In DNA, the CDR3 is TGTGCCAGCAGCCCAGCGATTCCTGGCGCGGGAGAGACCCAGTACTTC. Protein sequence: CASSPAIPGAGETQYF.